The clone carrying this T cell receptor (beta chain) was recorded at least ten times. The antigen is not known. RNA transcripts served as the template for amplifying TCR beta CDR3 regions. HTBI primers were the set used in a first-round RT-PCR of the TCR CDR3. TCRdb analysed the multiplex PCR reads with MiXCR anew, one entry per CDR3 protein. The data contain about 290,000 distinct CDR3 sequences, 10% to 15% of them singletons. These data belong to a study of T cells in Graves' hyperthyroidism and ophthalmopathy. Study-level information: Staff took peripheral blood when the initial diagnosis was made, before any treatment began. Study outcomes and limitations: Stable hyperthyroidism and ophthalmopathy were separated using 13 V-J signatures.

Source material: blood. The clonotype originates from a woman in her 30s with Graves' hyperthyroidism that later progressed to Graves' ophthalmopathy.

Here the CDR3 DNA reads TGTGCCAGCAGTTTCCCTCACCTGACCGCTGGGAACTATGGCTACACCTTC. It is translated as CASSFPHLTAGNYGYTF. The rearrangement links TRBV27 to TRBJ1-2; no firm D call. Trimming removed 3 bases at V and 2 bases at J, with 19 bases between. Germline V CDR1 and CDR2: MNHEY, SMNVEV (reference sequence). This CDR3 has 17 amino acids.